Sequencing of this T cell receptor (beta chain) was carried out in a study of Ad26.COV2.S vaccination and SARS-CoV-2 variants. TCRdb's copy holds only in-frame clones and misses some; the assay was immunoSEQ multiplex PCR. This repertoire shows 200,000 to 300,000 clones, around nine tenths found once; its top ten account for over 8.5%. Noted treatment: around 19 received Ad26.COV2.S at low or high dose, single or two shots; roughly five received placebo; per-sample allocation not given. Following the first vaccine or placebo injection, samples were taken on day 63. In Boston, the donor was an adult between 18-55 years of age. The sequence was collected from a person between 18 and 65 years old who received the Ad26.COV2.S COVID-19 vaccine or a placebo. The sequences come from peripheral blood, collected in a trial of Ad26.COV2.S vaccine versus placebo.

Here the CDR3 reads CASSFREYSYEQYF. The CDR3 DNA follows: TGTGCCAGCAGCTTCCGGGAGTACTCCTACGAGCAGTACTTC. This chain connects TRBV7-2 to TRBJ2-7; the D gene is possibly TRBD2 (6 bases). CDR3 size: 14 residues. Germline CDR1 and CDR2: SGHTA and FQGNSA. The V and J ends lost 3 bases and 0 bases respectively, with 9 bases between them.